This T cell receptor (beta chain) is from a study of cytomegalovirus exposure and HLA in healthy donors. Whole-study findings and limits: Three CMV-associated chains proved CMV antigen-specific in vitro.

The CDR3 is 13 residues long. Trimming took off 5 bases at V and 11 bases at J, with 17 bases between the two ends. Germline V gene lookup returns CDR1 SGHTA and CDR2 FQGNSA. 60 Vbeta and 13 Jbeta primers were used in PCR. TCRdb keeps only in-frame clones here, not all; method: immunoSEQ multiplex PCR. The data contain fewer than 45,000 clones, roughly 78% of them seen just once; the ten biggest clones take up roughly 5.6%. Comments on this clone: The antigen remains undetermined.

The clonotype was recovered from a male donor in good health and CMV-seronegative. The chain carries TRBV7-2 and TRBJ2-3; possibly TRBD2 for D (8 bases). Specimen: PBMCs. The CDR3 loop is CASSEGQAGGQYF. The CDR3 DNA sequence: TGTGCCAGCAGCGAAGGACAGGCGGGGGGGCAGTATTTT.